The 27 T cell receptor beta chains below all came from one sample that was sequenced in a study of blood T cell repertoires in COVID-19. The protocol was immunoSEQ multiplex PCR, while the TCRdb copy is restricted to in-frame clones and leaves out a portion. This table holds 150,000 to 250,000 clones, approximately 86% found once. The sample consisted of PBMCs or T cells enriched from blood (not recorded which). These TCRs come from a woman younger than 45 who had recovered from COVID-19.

CDR3 bases: TGTGCCAGCAGCCTCACAGGGGGGTACGAGCAGTACTTC. Amino acid sequence: CASSLTGGYEQYF. This chain uses TRBV7-9 with TRBJ2-7; 8 nucleotides agree with TRBD1. V gave up 5 bases and J gave up 4 bases; unmatched junction bases: 4. Germline V gene sequence: CDR1 SEHNR, CDR2 FQNEAQ (reference sequence). The CDR3 loop spans 13 amino acids.

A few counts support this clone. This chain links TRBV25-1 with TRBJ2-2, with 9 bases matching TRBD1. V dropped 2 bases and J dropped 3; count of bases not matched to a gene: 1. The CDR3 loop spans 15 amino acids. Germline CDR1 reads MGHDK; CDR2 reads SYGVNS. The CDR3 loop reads CASSEGDRDTGELFF. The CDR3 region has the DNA TGTGCCAGCAGTGAAGGGGACAGGGACACCGGGGAGCTGTTTTTT.

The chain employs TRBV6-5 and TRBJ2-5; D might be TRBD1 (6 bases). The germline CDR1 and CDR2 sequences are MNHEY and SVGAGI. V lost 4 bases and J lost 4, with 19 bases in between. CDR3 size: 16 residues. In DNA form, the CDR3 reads TGTGCCAGCAGTTTATTTACAGGGTTAAGTGGAGAGACCCAGTACTTC. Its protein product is CASSLFTGLSGETQYF.

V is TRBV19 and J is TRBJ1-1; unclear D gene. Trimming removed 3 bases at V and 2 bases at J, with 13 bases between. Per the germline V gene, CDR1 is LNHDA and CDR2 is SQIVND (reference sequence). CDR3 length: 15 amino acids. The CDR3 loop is CASSITGSGNTEAFF. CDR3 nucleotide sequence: TGTGCCAGTAGTATCACCGGGTCGGGAAACACTGAAGCTTTCTTT.

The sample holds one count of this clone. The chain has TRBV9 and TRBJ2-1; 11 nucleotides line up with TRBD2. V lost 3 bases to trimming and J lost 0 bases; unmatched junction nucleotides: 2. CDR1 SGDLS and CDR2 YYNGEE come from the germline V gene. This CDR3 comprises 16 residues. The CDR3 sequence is CASSATSGSSYNEQFF. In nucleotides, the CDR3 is TGTGCCAGCAGCGCAACTAGCGGGAGCTCCTACAATGAGCAGTTCTTC.

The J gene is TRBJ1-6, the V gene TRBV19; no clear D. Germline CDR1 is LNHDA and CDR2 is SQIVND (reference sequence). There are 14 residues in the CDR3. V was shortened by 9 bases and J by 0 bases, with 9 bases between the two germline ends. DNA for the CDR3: TGTGCCAGCACAACCAGCTCCTATAATTCACCCCTCCACTTT. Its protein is CASTTSSYNSPLHF.

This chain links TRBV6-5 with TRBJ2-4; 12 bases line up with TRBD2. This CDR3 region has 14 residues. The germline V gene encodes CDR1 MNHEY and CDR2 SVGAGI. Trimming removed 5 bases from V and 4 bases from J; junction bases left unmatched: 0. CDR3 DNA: TGTGCCAGCAGTACTAGCGGGGGGAAAAACATTCAGTACTTC. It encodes CASSTSGGKNIQYF.

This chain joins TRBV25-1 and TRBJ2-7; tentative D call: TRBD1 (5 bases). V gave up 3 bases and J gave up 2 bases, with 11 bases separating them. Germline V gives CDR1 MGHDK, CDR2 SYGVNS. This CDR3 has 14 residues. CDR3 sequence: CASSDSWTTYEQYF. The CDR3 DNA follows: TGTGCCAGCAGTGACTCCTGGACAACCTACGAGCAGTACTTC.

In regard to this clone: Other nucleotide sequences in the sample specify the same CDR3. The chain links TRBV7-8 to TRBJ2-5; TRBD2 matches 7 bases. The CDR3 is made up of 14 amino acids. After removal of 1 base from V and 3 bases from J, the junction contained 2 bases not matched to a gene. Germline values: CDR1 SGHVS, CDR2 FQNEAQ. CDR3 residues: CASSLGLAEETQYF. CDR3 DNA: TGTGCCAGCAGCTTAGGCCTAGCGGAAGAGACCCAGTACTTC.

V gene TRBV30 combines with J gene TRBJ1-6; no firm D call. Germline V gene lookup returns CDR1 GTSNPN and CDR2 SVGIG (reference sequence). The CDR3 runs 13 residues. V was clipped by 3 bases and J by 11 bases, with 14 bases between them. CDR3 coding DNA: TGTGCCTGGAGGAGCACCCTAGAGGCACCCCTCCACTTT. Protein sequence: CAWRSTLEAPLHF. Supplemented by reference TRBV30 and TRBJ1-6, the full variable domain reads SQTIHQWPATLVQPVGSPLSLECTVEGTSNPNLYWYRQAAGRGLQLLFYSVGIGQISSEVPQNLSASRPQDRQFILSSKKLLLSDSGFYLCAWRSTLEAPLHFGNGTRLTVT.

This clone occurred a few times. CDR3 loop: CASSYPSVAQHF. The CDR3 DNA sequence: TGTGCCAGCAGTTACCCAAGCGTGGCCCAGCATTTT. The rearrangement joins TRBV6-2 or TRBV6-3 to TRBJ1-5, with D unresolved. This CDR3 has 12 residues. Germline V CDR1 and CDR2: MNHEY, SVGEGT. The V end lost 2 bases, the J end lost 11 bases, and 10 bases lay between the germline ends.

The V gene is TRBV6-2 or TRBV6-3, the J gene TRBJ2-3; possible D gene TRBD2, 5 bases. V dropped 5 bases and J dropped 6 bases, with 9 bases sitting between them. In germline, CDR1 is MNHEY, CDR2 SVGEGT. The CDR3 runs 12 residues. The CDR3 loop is CASSPGVDTQYF. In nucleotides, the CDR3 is TGTGCCAGCAGTCCCGGGGTGGATACGCAGTATTTT.

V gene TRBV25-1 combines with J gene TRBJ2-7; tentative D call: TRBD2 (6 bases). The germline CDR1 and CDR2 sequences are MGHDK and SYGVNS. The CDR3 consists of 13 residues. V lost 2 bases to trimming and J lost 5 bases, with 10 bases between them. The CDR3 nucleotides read TGTGCCAGCAGTGAACGGAGGAGGGACGAGCAGTACTTC. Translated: CASSERRRDEQYF.

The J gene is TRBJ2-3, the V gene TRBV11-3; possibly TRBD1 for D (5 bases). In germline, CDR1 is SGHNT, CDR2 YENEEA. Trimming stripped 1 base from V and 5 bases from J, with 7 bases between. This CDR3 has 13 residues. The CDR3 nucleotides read TGTGCCAGCAGCTTAGGCACAGGAGATACGCAGTATTTT. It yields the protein CASSLGTGDTQYF.

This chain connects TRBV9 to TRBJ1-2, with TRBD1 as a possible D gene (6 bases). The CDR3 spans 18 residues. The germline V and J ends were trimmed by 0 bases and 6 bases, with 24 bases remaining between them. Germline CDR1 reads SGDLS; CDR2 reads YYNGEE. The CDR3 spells CASSVGLAVSGGRDGYTF. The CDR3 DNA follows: TGTGCCAGCAGCGTAGGTCTTGCGGTCTCGGGGGGCAGGGATGGCTACACCTTC.

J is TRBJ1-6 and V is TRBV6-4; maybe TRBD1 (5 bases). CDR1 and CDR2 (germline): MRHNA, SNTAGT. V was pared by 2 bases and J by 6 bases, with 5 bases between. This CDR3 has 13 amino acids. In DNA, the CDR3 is TGTGCCAGCAGTGACAGGGGTAATTCACCCCTCCACTTT. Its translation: CASSDRGNSPLHF.

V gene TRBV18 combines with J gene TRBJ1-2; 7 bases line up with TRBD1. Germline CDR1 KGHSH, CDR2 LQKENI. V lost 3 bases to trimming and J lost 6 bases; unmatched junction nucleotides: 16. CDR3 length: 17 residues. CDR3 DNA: TGTGCCAGCTCACCGGAGACAGGGACGAGTTCCCGGGATGGCTACACCTTC. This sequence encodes CASSPETGTSSRDGYTF.

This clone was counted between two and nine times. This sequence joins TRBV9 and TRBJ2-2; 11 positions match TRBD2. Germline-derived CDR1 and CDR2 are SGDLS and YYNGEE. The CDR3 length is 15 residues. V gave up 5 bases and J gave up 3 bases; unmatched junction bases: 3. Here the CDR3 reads CASSSSGRHTGELFF. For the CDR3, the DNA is TGTGCCAGCAGTTCTAGCGGGAGGCACACCGGGGAGCTGTTTTTT. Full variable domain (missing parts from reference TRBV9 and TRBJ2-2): DSGVTQTPKHLITATGQRVTLRCSPRSGDLSVYWYQQSLDQGLQFLIQYYNGEERAKGNILERFSAQQFPDLHSELNLSSLELGDSALYFCASSSSGRHTGELFFGEGSRLTVL.

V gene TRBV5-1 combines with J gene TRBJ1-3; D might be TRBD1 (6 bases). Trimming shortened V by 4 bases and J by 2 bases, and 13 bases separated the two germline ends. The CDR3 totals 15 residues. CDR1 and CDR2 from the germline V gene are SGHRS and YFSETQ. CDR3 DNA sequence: TGCGCCAGCAGCGAGGGTGCAGGGGCTGGAAACACCATATATTTT. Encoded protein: CASSEGAGAGNTIYF.

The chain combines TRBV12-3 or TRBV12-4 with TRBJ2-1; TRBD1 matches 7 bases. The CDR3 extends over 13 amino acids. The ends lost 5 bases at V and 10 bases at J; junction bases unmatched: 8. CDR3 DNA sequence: TGTGCCAGCAGTCGTACAGGGGCAGGGGAGCAGTTCTTC. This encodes CASSRTGAGEQFF.

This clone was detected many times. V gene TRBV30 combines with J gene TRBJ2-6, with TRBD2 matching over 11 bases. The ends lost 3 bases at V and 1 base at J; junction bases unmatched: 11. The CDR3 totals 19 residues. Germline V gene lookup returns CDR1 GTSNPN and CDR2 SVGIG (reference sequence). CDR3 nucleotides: TGTGCCTGGAGAAAAGCTAGCGGGGGGATCCCTTCTGGGGCCAACGTCCTGACTTTC. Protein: CAWRKASGGIPSGANVLTF.

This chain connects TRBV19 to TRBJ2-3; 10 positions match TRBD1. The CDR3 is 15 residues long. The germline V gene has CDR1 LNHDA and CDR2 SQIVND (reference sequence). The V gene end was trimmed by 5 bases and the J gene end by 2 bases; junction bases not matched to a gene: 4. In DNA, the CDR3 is TGTGCCAGTAGTGGGACAGGGGCTACCACAGATACGCAGTATTTT. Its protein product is CASSGTGATTDTQYF.

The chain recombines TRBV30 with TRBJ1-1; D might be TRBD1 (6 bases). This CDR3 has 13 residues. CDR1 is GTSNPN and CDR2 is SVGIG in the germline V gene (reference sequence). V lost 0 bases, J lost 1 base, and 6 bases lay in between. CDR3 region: CAWSVQGNTEAFF. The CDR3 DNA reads TGTGCCTGGAGTGTACAGGGGAACACTGAAGCTTTCTTT.

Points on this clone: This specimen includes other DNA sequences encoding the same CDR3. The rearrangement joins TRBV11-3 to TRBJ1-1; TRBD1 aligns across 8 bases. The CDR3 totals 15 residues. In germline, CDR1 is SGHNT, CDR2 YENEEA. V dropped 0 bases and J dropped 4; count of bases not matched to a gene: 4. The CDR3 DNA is TGTGCCAGCAGCTTAGACGGACAGGGTGGCACTGAAGCTTTCTTT. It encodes CASSLDGQGGTEAFF.

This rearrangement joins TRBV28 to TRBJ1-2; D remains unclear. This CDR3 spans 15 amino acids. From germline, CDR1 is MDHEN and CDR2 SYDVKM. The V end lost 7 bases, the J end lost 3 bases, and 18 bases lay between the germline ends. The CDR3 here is CASTLNVEEDYGYTF. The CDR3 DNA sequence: TGTGCCAGCACCTTAAATGTGGAGGAAGACTATGGCTACACCTTC.

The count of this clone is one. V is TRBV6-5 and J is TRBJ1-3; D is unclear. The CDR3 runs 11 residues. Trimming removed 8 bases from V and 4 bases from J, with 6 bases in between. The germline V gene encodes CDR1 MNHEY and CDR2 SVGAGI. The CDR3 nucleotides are TGTGCCAGCCTTAGAGGAAACACCATATATTTT. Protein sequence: CASLRGNTIYF.

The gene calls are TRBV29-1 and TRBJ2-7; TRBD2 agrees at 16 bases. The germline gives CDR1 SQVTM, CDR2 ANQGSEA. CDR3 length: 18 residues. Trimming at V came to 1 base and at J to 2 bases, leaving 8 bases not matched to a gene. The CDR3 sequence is CSVEGGLAGGRGTYEQYF. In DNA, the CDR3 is TGCAGCGTTGAAGGGGGACTAGCGGGAGGGCGAGGGACCTACGAGCAGTACTTC.